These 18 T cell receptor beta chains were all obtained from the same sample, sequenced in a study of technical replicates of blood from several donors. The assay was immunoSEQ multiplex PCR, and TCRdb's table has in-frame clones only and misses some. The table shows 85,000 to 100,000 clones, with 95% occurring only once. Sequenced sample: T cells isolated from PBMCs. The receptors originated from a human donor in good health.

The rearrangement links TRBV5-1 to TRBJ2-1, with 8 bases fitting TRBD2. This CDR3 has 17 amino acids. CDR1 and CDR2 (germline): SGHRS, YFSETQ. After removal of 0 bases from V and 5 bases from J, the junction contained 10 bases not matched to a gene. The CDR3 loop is CASSLERSSGRHNEQFF. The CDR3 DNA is TGCGCCAGCAGCTTGGAGAGATCTAGCGGGCGACACAATGAGCAGTTCTTC.

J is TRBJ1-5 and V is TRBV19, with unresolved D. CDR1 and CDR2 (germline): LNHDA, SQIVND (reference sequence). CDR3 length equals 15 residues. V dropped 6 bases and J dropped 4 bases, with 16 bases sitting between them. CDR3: CASRGMRRANQPQHF. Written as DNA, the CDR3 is TGTGCCAGTAGAGGTATGAGGAGGGCTAATCAGCCCCAGCATTTT.

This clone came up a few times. For the CDR3, the DNA is TGTGCCTGGACAACAGGGCTGGGCACTGAAGCTTTCTTT. Its protein is CAWTTGLGTEAFF. The V and J genes are TRBV30 and TRBJ1-1; a weak D match, TRBD1 (6 bases). Trimming cost V 4 bases and J 4 bases, with 13 bases left between them. This CDR3 is built from 13 residues. Germline V gene lookup returns CDR1 GTSNPN and CDR2 SVGIG (reference sequence).

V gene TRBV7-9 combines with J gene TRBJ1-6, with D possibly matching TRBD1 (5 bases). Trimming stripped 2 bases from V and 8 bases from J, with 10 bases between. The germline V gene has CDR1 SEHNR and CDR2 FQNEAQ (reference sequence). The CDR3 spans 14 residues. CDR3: CASSLPREDSPLHF. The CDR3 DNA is TGTGCCAGCAGCTTACCCAGGGAGGATTCACCCCTCCACTTT.

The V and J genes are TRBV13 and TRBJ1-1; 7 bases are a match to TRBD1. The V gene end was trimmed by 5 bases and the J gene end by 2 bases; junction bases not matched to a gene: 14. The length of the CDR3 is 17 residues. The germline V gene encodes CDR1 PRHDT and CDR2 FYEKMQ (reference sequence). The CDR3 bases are TGTGCCAGCAGCCTATCCGGGACAGCGATATTCAACACTGAAGCTTTCTTT. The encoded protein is CASSLSGTAIFNTEAFF. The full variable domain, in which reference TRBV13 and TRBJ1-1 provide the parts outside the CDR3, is AAGVIQSPRHLIKEKRETATLKCYPIPRHDTVYWYQQGPGQDPQFLISFYEKMQSDKGSIPDRFSAQQFSDYHSELNMSSLELGDSALYFCASSLSGTAIFNTEAFFGQGTRLTVV.

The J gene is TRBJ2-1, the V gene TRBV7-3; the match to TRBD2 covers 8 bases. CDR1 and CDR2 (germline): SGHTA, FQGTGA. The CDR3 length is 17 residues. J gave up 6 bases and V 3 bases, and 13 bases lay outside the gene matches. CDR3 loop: CASSLVATSGIGNEQFF. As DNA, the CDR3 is TGTGCCAGCAGCTTGGTTGCAACTAGCGGCATTGGCAATGAGCAGTTCTTC.

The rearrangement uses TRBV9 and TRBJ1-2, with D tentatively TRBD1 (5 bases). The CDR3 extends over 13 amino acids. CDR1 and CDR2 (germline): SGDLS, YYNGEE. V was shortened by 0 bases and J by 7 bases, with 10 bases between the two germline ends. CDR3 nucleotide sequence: TGTGCCAGCAGCGTAGACAGGCTTGGTGGCTACACCTTC. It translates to CASSVDRLGGYTF.

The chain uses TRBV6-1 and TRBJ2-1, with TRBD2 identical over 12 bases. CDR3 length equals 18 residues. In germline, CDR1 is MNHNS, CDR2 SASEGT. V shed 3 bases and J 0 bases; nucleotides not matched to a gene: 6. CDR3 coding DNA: TGTGCCAGCAGTGAGGGGAGGACTAGCGGGAACTCCTACAATGAGCAGTTCTTC. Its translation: CASSEGRTSGNSYNEQFF.

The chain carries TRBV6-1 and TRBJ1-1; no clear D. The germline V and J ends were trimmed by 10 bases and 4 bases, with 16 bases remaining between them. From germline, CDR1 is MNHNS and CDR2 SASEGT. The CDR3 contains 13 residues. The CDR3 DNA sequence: TGTGCCACCGAGAAGATTCATCGCACTGAAGCTTTCTTT. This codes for CATEKIHRTEAFF.

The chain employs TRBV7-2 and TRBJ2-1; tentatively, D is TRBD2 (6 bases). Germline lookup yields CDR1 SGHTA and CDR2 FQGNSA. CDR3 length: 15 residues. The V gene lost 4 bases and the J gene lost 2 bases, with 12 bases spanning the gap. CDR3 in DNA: TGTGCCAGCAGCTACATAGCGGAGGCCTACAATGAGCAGTTCTTC. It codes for CASSYIAEAYNEQFF.

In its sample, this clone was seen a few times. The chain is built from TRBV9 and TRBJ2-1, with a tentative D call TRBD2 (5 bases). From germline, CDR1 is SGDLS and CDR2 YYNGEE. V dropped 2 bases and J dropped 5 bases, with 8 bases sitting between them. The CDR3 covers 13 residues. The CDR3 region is CASSVDWNNEQFF. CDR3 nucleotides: TGTGCCAGCAGCGTGGACTGGAACAATGAGCAGTTCTTC.

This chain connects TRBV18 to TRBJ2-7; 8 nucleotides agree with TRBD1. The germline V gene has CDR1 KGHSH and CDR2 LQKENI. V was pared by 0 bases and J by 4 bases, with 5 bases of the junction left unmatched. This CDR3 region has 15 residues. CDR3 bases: TGTGCCAGCTCACCACCCCCAGGGGGCCTTTACGAGCAGTACTTC. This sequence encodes CASSPPPGGLYEQYF.

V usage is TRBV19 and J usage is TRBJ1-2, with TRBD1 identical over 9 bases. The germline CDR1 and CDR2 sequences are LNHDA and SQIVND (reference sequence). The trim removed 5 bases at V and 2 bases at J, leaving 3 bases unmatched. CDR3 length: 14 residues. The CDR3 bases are TGTGCCAGTAGTTCGACAGGGGGGAACTATGGCTACACCTTC. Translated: CASSSTGGNYGYTF.

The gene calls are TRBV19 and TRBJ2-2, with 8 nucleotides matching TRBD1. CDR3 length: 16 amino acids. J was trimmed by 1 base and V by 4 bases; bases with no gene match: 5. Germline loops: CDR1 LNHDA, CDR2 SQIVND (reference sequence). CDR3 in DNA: TGTGCCAGTAGTACTAGGACAGGGCTGAACACCGGGGAGCTGTTTTTT. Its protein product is CASSTRTGLNTGELFF.

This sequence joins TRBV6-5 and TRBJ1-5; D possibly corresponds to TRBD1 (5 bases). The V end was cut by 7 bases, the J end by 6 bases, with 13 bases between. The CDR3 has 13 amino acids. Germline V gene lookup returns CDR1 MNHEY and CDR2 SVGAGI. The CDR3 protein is CASTAGEGQPQHF. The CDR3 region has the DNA TGTGCCAGCACGGCGGGGGAGGGTCAGCCCCAGCATTTT.

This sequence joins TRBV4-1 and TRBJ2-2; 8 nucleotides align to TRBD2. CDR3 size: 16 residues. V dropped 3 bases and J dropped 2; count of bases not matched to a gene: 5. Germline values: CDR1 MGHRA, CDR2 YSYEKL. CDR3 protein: CASSQSGGLNTGELFF. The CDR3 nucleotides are TGCGCCAGCAGCCAGAGCGGGGGACTCAACACCGGGGAGCTGTTTTTT.

The CDR3 loop reads CASSLGGRAAGELFF. The CDR3 coding sequence is TGTGCCAGCAGCTTGGGCGGGAGGGCCGCCGGGGAGCTGTTTTTT. The V gene is TRBV7-2, the J gene TRBJ2-2; 9 positions match TRBD2. The CDR3 length is 15 residues. Germline V gene sequence: CDR1 SGHTA, CDR2 FQGNSA. The J segment lost 6 bases and the V segment lost 3 bases, leaving 5 bases of the junction unmatched.

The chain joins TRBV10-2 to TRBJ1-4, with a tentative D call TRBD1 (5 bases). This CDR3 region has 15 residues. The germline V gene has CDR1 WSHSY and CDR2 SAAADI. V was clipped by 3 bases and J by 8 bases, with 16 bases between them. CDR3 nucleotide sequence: TGCGCCAGCAGTGACTGGGACTCCGAAGGGGAAAAACTGTTTTTT. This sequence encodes CASSDWDSEGEKLFF.